A selection of T cell receptor beta chains follows, all from one sample in a study of shared clonotypes between healthy human individuals. Clones were read by immunoSEQ multiplex PCR, and TCRdb kept only the in-frame ones, dropping some. The sample includes 1.5 million to 2.5 million clones, approximately 95% of them seen just once. Sample: naive CD8+ T cells sorted from blood. All receptors derive from a man between 18 and 29 years old in good health. The CDR3 runs from the conserved cysteine through the conserved F or W. D genes are given only for firm matches. A clone size is listed for some rows: how often the clone was seen (once, few, many), or a class if it is expanded.

DNA: TGTGCCAGCAGCTTGGTAACCGAAGGGTACACTGAAGCTTTCTTT
CDR3: CASSLVTEGYTEAFF
J: TRBJ1-1
D: NA
V: TRBV5-6
size: NA

DNA: TGTGCCAGCAGTAAATCCGGGACAGAGTACTACGAGCAGTACTTC
CDR3: CASSKSGTEYYEQYF
J: TRBJ2-7
D: TRBD1
V: TRBV6-5
size: once

DNA: TGTGCTAGCAGCCAAGACAGAAGCAATGAGCAGTTCTTC
CDR3: CASSQDRSNEQFF
J: TRBJ2-1
D: NA
V: TRBV7-7
size: NA

DNA: TGTGCCAGCAGCCGCACAGGGGTGAACACTGAAGCTTTCTTT
CDR3: CASSRTGVNTEAFF
J: TRBJ1-1
D: TRBD1
V: TRBV7-8
size: NA

DNA: TGCGCCAGCAGCCAGGATAGGACAGGGGGGGGCTACGAGCAGTACTTC
CDR3: CASSQDRTGGGYEQYF
J: TRBJ2-7
D: TRBD1
V: TRBV4-3
size: NA

DNA: TGTGCCAGCAGCAGAACAGGGTCGAATCAGCCCCAGCATTTT
CDR3: CASSRTGSNQPQHF
J: TRBJ1-5
D: NA
V: TRBV27
size: NA

DNA: TGTGCCAGCAGTTACTCCCTGACAGGGAAAGAGGAGCCCCAGCATTTT
CDR3: CASSYSLTGKEEPQHF
J: TRBJ1-5
D: TRBD1
V: TRBV6-6
size: NA

DNA: TGCGCCAGCAGCCTGACAGTTTCCTACGAGCAGTACTTC
CDR3: CASSLTVSYEQYF
J: TRBJ2-7
D: NA
V: TRBV4-1
size: NA

DNA: TGTGCCAGCCGACTAGCGGGGGGCCCACACGAGCAGTACTTC
CDR3: CASRLAGGPHEQYF
J: TRBJ2-7
D: TRBD2
V: TRBV27
size: NA

DNA: TGTGCCAGCAGTTCAGGACTAGCGGGGACCTACGAGCAGTACTTC
CDR3: CASSSGLAGTYEQYF
J: TRBJ2-7
D: TRBD2
V: TRBV27
size: NA

DNA: TGTGCCAGCAGCGTAAGGGACAGCACAGATACGCAGTATTTT
CDR3: CASSVRDSTDTQYF
J: TRBJ2-3
D: NA
V: TRBV9
size: once

DNA: TGTGCCAGTAGGGGATGGGAAAATTCACCCCTCCACTTT
CDR3: CASRGWENSPLHF
J: TRBJ1-6
D: NA
V: TRBV19
size: NA

DNA: TGTGCCTGGACTGGGACCTTTGCGTCTAACTATGGCTACACCTTC
CDR3: CAWTGTFASNYGYTF
J: TRBJ1-2
D: NA
V: TRBV30
size: NA

DNA: TGTGCCAGCAGTGATATCCCTTACGAGCAGTACTTC
CDR3: CASSDIPYEQYF
J: TRBJ2-7
D: NA
V: TRBV6-1
size: few

DNA: TGTGCCAGCAGCGTAGGAGCGGGAGACACCGGGGAGCTGTTTTTT
CDR3: CASSVGAGDTGELFF
J: TRBJ2-2
D: TRBD2
V: TRBV9
size: NA

DNA: TGTGCCAGCAGCTTCGGGACAGAGGAGTACGAGCAGTACTTC
CDR3: CASSFGTEEYEQYF
J: TRBJ2-7
D: TRBD1
V: TRBV7-6
size: NA

DNA: TGCAGCGTTGTTTCTGGACAGGGGGTTAACTATGGCTACACCTTC
CDR3: CSVVSGQGVNYGYTF
J: TRBJ1-2
D: TRBD1
V: TRBV29-1
size: once

DNA: TGCAGCGTTGAGGGCGGACAGGGCTACGAGCAGTACTTC
CDR3: CSVEGGQGYEQYF
J: TRBJ2-7
D: TRBD1
V: TRBV29-1
size: NA

DNA: TGTGCCAGCAGCGTCGGAGGGGCAGATACGCAGTATTTT
CDR3: CASSVGGADTQYF
J: TRBJ2-3
D: NA
V: TRBV9
size: NA

DNA: TGTGCCAGCAGCTCCCCTGAGTCTAGCTCCTATAATTCACCCCTCCACTTT
CDR3: CASSSPESSSYNSPLHF
J: TRBJ1-6
D: NA
V: TRBV7-8
size: NA

DNA: TGTGCCAGCAGCTTTGGGGGGGCAGATGGCTACACCTTC
CDR3: CASSFGGADGYTF
J: TRBJ1-2
D: NA
V: TRBV5-4
size: NA

DNA: TGTGCCAGCAGTGCCCGGGACAGTGACTACGAGCAGTACTTC
CDR3: CASSARDSDYEQYF
J: TRBJ2-7
D: TRBD1
V: TRBV6-5
size: once

DNA: TGCGCCAGCAGCCCAGTCAGGGTATTCGGAGAGACCCAGTACTTC
CDR3: CASSPVRVFGETQYF
J: TRBJ2-5
D: NA
V: TRBV4-1
size: NA